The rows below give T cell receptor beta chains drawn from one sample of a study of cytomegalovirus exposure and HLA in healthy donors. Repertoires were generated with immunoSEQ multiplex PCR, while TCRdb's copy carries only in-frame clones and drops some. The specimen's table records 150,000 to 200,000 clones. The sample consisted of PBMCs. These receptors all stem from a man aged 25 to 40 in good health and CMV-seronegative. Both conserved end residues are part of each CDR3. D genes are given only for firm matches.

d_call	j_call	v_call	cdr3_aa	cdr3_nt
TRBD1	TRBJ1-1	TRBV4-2	CASSQPGQGDTEAFF	TGTGCCAGCAGCCAACCGGGACAGGGTGACACTGAAGCTTTCTTT
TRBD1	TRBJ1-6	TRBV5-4	CASSQAGQGASWAPLHF	TGTGCCAGCAGCCAGGCGGGACAGGGGGCCTCTTGGGCACCCCTCCACTTT
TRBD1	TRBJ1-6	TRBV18	CASSPGTGDGYSPLHF	TGTGCCAGCTCACCAGGGACAGGGGATGGTTATTCACCCCTCCACTTT
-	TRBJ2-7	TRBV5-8	CASSWGDYEQYF	TGTGCCAGCAGCTGGGGGGACTACGAGCAGTACTTC
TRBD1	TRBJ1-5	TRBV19	CASSPGTGNQPQHF	TGTGCCAGTAGTCCCGGGACAGGTAATCAGCCCCAGCATTTT
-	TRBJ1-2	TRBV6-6	CASSALRVNGYTF	TGTGCCAGCAGTGCCCTGCGAGTTAATGGCTACACCTTC
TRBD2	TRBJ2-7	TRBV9	CASSPGLAQLGEQYF	TGTGCCAGCTCCCCGGGACTAGCACAACTAGGAGAGCAGTACTTC
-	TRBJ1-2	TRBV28	CASTREPATRSGYTF	TGTGCCAGCACCCGGGAGCCCGCCACCCGGTCCGGCTACACCTTC
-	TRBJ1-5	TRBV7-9	CASSLPDQPQHF	TGTGCCAGTTCACTCCCCGATCAGCCCCAGCATTTT
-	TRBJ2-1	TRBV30	CAWKRAYNEQFF	TGTGCCTGGAAGCGGGCGTACAATGAGCAGTTCTTC
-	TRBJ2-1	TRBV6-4	CASSDSIVRRGRLNEQFF	TGTGCCAGCAGTGACTCGATCGTGCGGCGGGGGCGCTTAAATGAGCAGTTCTTC
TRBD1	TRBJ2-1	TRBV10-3	CAISDGQGNEQFF	TGTGCCATCAGTGATGGACAGGGGAATGAGCAGTTCTTC
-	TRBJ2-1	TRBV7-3	CASSLSSWGDEQFF	TGTGCCAGCAGCTTAAGTTCCTGGGGGGATGAGCAGTTCTTC
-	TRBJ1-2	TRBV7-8	CASSHGTNYGYTF	TGTGCCAGCAGTCACGGGACTAACTATGGCTACACCTTC
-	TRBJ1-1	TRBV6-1	CASSESLNTEAFF	TGTGCCAGCAGTGAATCGTTGAACACTGAAGCTTTCTTT
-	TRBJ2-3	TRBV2	CASSPTGQTISADTQYF	TGTGCCAGCAGTCCAACCGGCCAGACGATTAGCGCAGATACGCAGTATTTT
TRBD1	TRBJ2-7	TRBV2	CASSVSQGAYEQYF	TGTGCCAGCAGTGTTTCTCAGGGGGCCTACGAGCAGTACTTC
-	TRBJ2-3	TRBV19	CASSTGTDTQYF	TGTGCCAGTAGTACCGGCACAGATACGCAGTATTTT
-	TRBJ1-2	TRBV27	CASSSREGGYGPLNYGYTF	TGTGCCAGCAGTTCTCGCGAAGGGGGATACGGCCCCCTTAACTATGGCTACACCTTC
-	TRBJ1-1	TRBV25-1	CASSADLTGSREAFF	TGTGCCAGCAGTGCCGATCTCACGGGATCCCGTGAAGCTTTCTTT
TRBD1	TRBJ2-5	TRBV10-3	CAISVGGTGGETQYF	TGTGCCATCAGTGTTGGCGGGACAGGGGGTGAGACCCAGTACTTC
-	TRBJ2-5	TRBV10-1	CASSDRRGAPQETQYF	TGCGCCAGCAGTGATCGCAGGGGGGCCCCACAAGAGACCCAGTACTTC
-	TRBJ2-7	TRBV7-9	CASSPEARYEQYF	TGTGCCAGCAGCCCGGAGGCCCGTTACGAGCAGTACTTC
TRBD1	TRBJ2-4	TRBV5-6	CASSLVPGQGAKNIQYF	TGTGCCAGCAGCTTGGTTCCGGGACAGGGGGCGAAAAACATTCAGTACTTC
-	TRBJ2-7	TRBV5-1	CASSLGWGTDRSSYEQYF	TGCGCCAGCAGCTTGGGTTGGGGCACGGACAGATCCTCCTACGAGCAGTACTTC
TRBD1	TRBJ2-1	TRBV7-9	CASSLYQDRGRFEQFF	TGTGCCAGCAGCTTATATCAGGACAGGGGGCGATTTGAGCAGTTCTTC
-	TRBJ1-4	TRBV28	CASSFGDRTNEKLFF	TGTGCCAGCAGTTTTGGAGATCGGACTAATGAAAAACTGTTTTTT